The source of this T cell receptor beta chain is a study of early T cells in non-severe SARS-CoV-2 infection. This clonotype came up many times. Each CDR3 protein gets one entry after TCRdb re-called the 5' RACE reads with MiXCR. Here the sample spans about 30,000 distinct CDR3 sequences, approximately 7% being singletons. The TCR sequence derives from an adult who was a healthcare worker with PCR-confirmed SARS-CoV-2 infection or an uninfected control (not recorded which). The sample was whole blood.

The CDR3: CASSLSATETQYF. CDR3 coding DNA: TGTGCCAGCAGCTTATCCGCTACGGAGACCCAGTACTTC. This chain uses TRBV11-2 with TRBJ2-5, with D hard to call. There are 13 residues in the CDR3. CDR1 SGHAT and CDR2 FQNNGV come from the germline V gene. Deletions cut 2 bases from V and 5 bases from J, with 9 bases between.